The 28 T cell receptor beta chains below were found in one sample sequenced in a study of shared clonotypes between healthy human individuals. Naive CD8 cells lacked CD45RO, underwent positive selection for CCR7 and left out terminally differentiated effector memory CD45RA+ cells. The assay was immunoSEQ multiplex PCR, and TCRdb's table has in-frame clones only and misses some. Among about 2.1 million clones listed, about 94% were seen once. Material for sequencing was naive CD8+ T cells from PBMCs. The receptors stem from a man aged 18-30 years in good health. Some clones in this sample may be carry-over from other donors' samples.

This chain links TRBV14 with TRBJ1-2; the D is unclear. The CDR3 extends over 16 amino acids. Trimming removed 4 bases from V and 0 bases from J, with 15 bases in between. CDR1 is SGHDN and CDR2 is FVKESK in the germline V gene. As DNA, the CDR3 is TGTGCCAGCAGCCGGACGGCCGGGTTTCCTAACTATGGCTACACCTTC. Protein: CASSRTAGFPNYGYTF.

This chain joins TRBV7-9 and TRBJ2-7; D ambiguous. Per the germline V gene, CDR1 is SEHNR and CDR2 is FQNEAQ (reference sequence). This CDR3 contains 14 residues. Trimming stripped 4 bases from V and 3 bases from J, with 13 bases between. The DNA for the CDR3 is TGTGCCAGCAGCTCTGCGGCACCTATCTACGAGCAGTACTTC. It translates to CASSSAAPIYEQYF.

The chain links TRBV29-1 to TRBJ2-3; 7 bases are a match to TRBD2. The germline V gene has CDR1 SQVTM and CDR2 ANQGSEA. V gave up 1 base and J gave up 3 bases; unmatched junction bases: 16. There are 18 residues in the CDR3. In nucleotides, the CDR3 is TGCAGCGTTGAAGGGGGGGAGATGCGGGAGTGGAGGACAGATACGCAGTATTTT. Encoded protein: CSVEGGEMREWRTDTQYF.

This clone showed up just once. The chain links TRBV2 to TRBJ1-4, with no clear D. The CDR3 totals 15 residues. Germline V gene lookup returns CDR1 SNHLY and CDR2 FYNNEI. Trimming left V 4 bases short and J 8 bases short, with 17 bases between. As DNA, the CDR3 is TGTGCCAGCAGTGTCTGGACTCCCAATGGGGAAAAACTGTTTTTT. Protein product: CASSVWTPNGEKLFF.

CDR3 protein: CASGLGRTQAFF. In DNA, the CDR3 is TGTGCTAGTGGTTTGGGGCGGACTCAAGCTTTCTTT. The chain carries TRBV12-5 and TRBJ1-1; the D is unclear. The CDR3 sequence is 12 residues long. Trimming took 1 base from V and 9 from J, leaving 9 bases between them. From germline, CDR1 is LGHNT and CDR2 FRNRAP.

The V and J genes are TRBV4-2 and TRBJ1-2; weak D call: TRBD1 (5 bases). Germline V gives CDR1 LGHNA, CDR2 YNFKEQ. The CDR3 is 15 amino acids. The V end was cut by 4 bases, the J end by 2 bases, with 14 bases between. Here the CDR3 reads CASSRTIGGNYGYTF. DNA for the CDR3: TGTGCCAGCAGCCGGACCATTGGGGGGAACTATGGCTACACCTTC.

The chain has TRBV10-3 and TRBJ2-7; tentatively, D is TRBD2 (7 bases). The CDR3 is 12 amino acids. Between the trimmed V and J ends, which lost 10 bases and 0 bases, there was a span of 10 bases. The germline CDR1 and CDR2 sequences are ENHRY and SYGVKD. The CDR3 is CAKGGASYEQYF. In DNA, the CDR3 is TGTGCCAAGGGGGGGGCCTCCTACGAGCAGTACTTC.

The chain joins TRBV6-5 to TRBJ2-7; D possibly corresponds to TRBD1 (5 bases). Trimming took off 6 bases at V and 3 bases at J, with 15 bases between the two ends. Germline CDR1 is MNHEY and CDR2 is SVGAGI. This CDR3 region has 14 residues. CDR3 bases: TGTGCCAGCAGATACACAGGCGGACACTACGAGCAGTACTTC. This codes for CASRYTGGHYEQYF.

The chain is built from TRBV11-2 and TRBJ1-2; 7 bases agree with TRBD1. Germline loops: CDR1 SGHAT, CDR2 FQNNGV. J lost 4 bases, V lost 6 bases, and 11 bases had no gene match. The CDR3 sequence is 15 residues long. The CDR3 DNA sequence: TGTGCCAGCAGATATGACAGGGCTGTCGTCTATGGCTACACCTTC. Translation gives CASRYDRAVVYGYTF. Full variable domain (outside the CDR3, taken from reference TRBV11-2 and TRBJ1-2): EAGVAQSPRYKIIEKRQSVAFWCNPISGHATLYWYQQILGQGPKLLIQFQNNGVVDDSQLPKDRFSAERLKGVDSTLKIQPAKLEDSAVYLCASRYDRAVVYGYTFGSGTRLTVV.

The chain uses TRBV14 and TRBJ2-1; D remains unclear. Trimming took off 4 bases at V and 7 bases at J, with 17 bases between the two ends. In germline, CDR1 is SGHDN, CDR2 FVKESK. The CDR3 has 15 amino acids. DNA of the CDR3: TGTGCCAGCAGCCTAATCCTCCGGGCACGGAATGAGCAGTTCTTC. Its translation is CASSLILRARNEQFF.

The rearrangement joins TRBV7-9 to TRBJ2-1, with D maybe TRBD1 (6 bases). Trimming pared 1 base from V and 3 bases from J, leaving 13 bases between. Per germline, CDR1 SEHNR and CDR2 FQNEAQ (reference sequence). This CDR3 has 16 amino acids. In DNA form, the CDR3 reads TGTGCCAGCAGCTTAGTTGGCCAGGGGATCTACAATGAGCAGTTCTTC. Its translation is CASSLVGQGIYNEQFF. Full variable domain (outside the CDR3, taken from reference TRBV7-9 and TRBJ2-1): DTGVSQNPRHKITKRGQNVTFRCDPISEHNRLYWYRQTLGQGPEFLTYFQNEAQLEKSRLLSDRFSAERPKGSFSTLEIQRTEQGDSAMYLCASSLVGQGIYNEQFFGPGTRLTVL.

The genes are TRBV28 and TRBJ2-7; D gene ambiguous. Germline CDR1 is MDHEN and CDR2 is SYDVKM. This CDR3 comprises 13 residues. V dropped 6 bases and J dropped 4 bases, with 13 bases sitting between them. The CDR3 is CASRPRGGYEQYF. CDR3 DNA sequence: TGTGCCAGCAGACCGAGAGGCGGTTACGAGCAGTACTTC.

The J gene is TRBJ2-7, the V gene TRBV28; TRBD1 matches 10 bases. The CDR3 sequence is 14 residues long. V gave up 6 bases and J gave up 2 bases; unmatched junction bases: 4. Germline V CDR1 and CDR2: MDHEN, SYDVKM. Here the CDR3 reads CASRGTGEAYEQYF. DNA of the CDR3: TGTGCCAGCAGAGGGACAGGGGAAGCCTACGAGCAGTACTTC.

As to this clone: Other DNA sequences in the same sample also yield this CDR3. The V call is TRBV28, the J call TRBJ2-3; D remains unclear. This CDR3 is built from 14 residues. V lost 2 bases to trimming and J lost 0 bases, with 6 bases between them. Germline assignment: CDR1 MDHEN and CDR2 SYDVKM. The CDR3 here is CASSLRASTDTQYF. CDR3 DNA: TGTGCCAGCAGTTTAAGGGCCAGCACAGATACGCAGTATTTT.

The chain combines TRBV2 with TRBJ2-5; D is uncertain. Germline values: CDR1 SNHLY, CDR2 FYNNEI. The CDR3 is made up of 14 amino acids. The V end lost 9 bases, the J end lost 4 bases, and 18 bases lay between the germline ends. CDR3 nucleotide sequence: TGTGCCAGAGGATACCTTGGTGTGCGAGAGACCCAGTACTTC. This encodes CARGYLGVRETQYF.

This sequence joins TRBV28 and TRBJ2-3; 10 bases fit TRBD2. The CDR3 has 17 residues. Germline CDR1 and CDR2: MDHEN and SYDVKM. V was clipped by 4 bases and J by 2 bases; unmatched bases: 9. The CDR3 region has the DNA TGTGCCAGCAGTTCCACCCTACTAGCGGGGTACACAGATACGCAGTATTTT. Its protein product is CASSSTLLAGYTDTQYF.

This sequence joins TRBV6-4 and TRBJ1-1; TRBD1 aligns across 7 bases. Per germline, CDR1 MRHNA and CDR2 SNTAGT. V shed 5 bases, J shed 3 bases, and the junction held 6 bases outside the gene matches. The length of the CDR3 is 14 residues. The CDR3: CASSLDRAHTEAFF. The CDR3, as DNA: TGTGCCAGCAGTCTAGACAGGGCCCACACTGAAGCTTTCTTT.

V usage is TRBV7-9 and J usage is TRBJ2-1; a possible D gene is TRBD2 (5 bases). Germline V gives CDR1 SEHNR, CDR2 FQNEAQ (reference sequence). The CDR3 totals 15 residues. V was clipped by 2 bases and J by 5 bases, with 13 bases between them. The CDR3 sequence: CASSLWRVDNNEQFF. The DNA for the CDR3 is TGTGCCAGCAGCTTATGGCGGGTGGATAACAATGAGCAGTTCTTC. Combining the CDR3 with reference TRBV7-9 and TRBJ2-1 gives the whole variable domain DTGVSQNPRHKITKRGQNVTFRCDPISEHNRLYWYRQTLGQGPEFLTYFQNEAQLEKSRLLSDRFSAERPKGSFSTLEIQRTEQGDSAMYLCASSLWRVDNNEQFFGPGTRLTVL.

The genes are TRBV11-2 and TRBJ2-2; 11 bases line up with TRBD1. J lost 0 bases, V lost 4 bases, and 10 bases had no gene match. Germline CDR1 SGHAT, CDR2 FQNNGV. CDR3 length: 19 amino acids. CDR3 loop: CASSSTTGTGGTNTGELFF. The DNA of the CDR3 is TGTGCCAGCAGCTCGACAACCGGGACAGGGGGAACGAACACCGGGGAGCTGTTTTTT.

V is TRBV19 and J is TRBJ2-7; D unresolved. The CDR3 is 14 residues long. V dropped 1 base and J dropped 2 bases, with 9 bases sitting between them. CDR1 and CDR2 from the germline V gene are LNHDA and SQIVND (reference sequence). The CDR3 here is CASSIVGSPYEQYF. CDR3 DNA: TGTGCCAGTAGTATAGTGGGCAGTCCCTACGAGCAGTACTTC.

The chain joins TRBV28 to TRBJ2-7; the match to TRBD1 covers 8 bases. This CDR3 spans 13 amino acids. The germline CDR1 and CDR2 sequences are MDHEN and SYDVKM. Unmatched junction bases numbered 5, after V lost 5 bases and J lost 5 bases. The CDR3 sequence: CASSRDRLNEQYF. CDR3 bases: TGTGCCAGCAGTAGGGACAGGTTAAACGAGCAGTACTTC.

V usage is TRBV6-1 and J usage is TRBJ2-7; weak D call: TRBD1 (6 bases). CDR1 and CDR2 (germline): MNHNS, SASEGT. V lost 1 base and J lost 5, with 9 bases in between. The length of the CDR3 is 13 residues. The CDR3 DNA is TGTGCCAGCAGTGAAGAACAGGGTGACGAGCAGTACTTC. Translating gives CASSEEQGDEQYF.

This clone showed up just once. V and J are TRBV7-8 and TRBJ2-7, with D possibly matching TRBD2 (6 bases). Germline assignment: CDR1 SGHVS and CDR2 FQNEAQ. The CDR3 is 15 residues long. V was trimmed by 1 base and J by 2 bases, leaving 12 bases between them. CDR3 sequence (DNA): TGTGCCAGCAGCTTAGAGGGACTGATAACCTACGAGCAGTACTTC. As protein: CASSLEGLITYEQYF.

The chain employs TRBV19 and TRBJ2-2, with 10 bases aligning to TRBD2. Germline V gene lookup returns CDR1 LNHDA and CDR2 SQIVND (reference sequence). Losses at the gene ends were 2 bases for V and 5 bases for J; bases not matched to a gene: 11. This CDR3 comprises 18 residues. The CDR3 spells CASSITLAGVGYTGELFF. The CDR3 coding sequence is TGTGCCAGTAGTATAACCCTAGCGGGAGTCGGATATACCGGGGAGCTGTTTTTT.

The chain combines TRBV27 with TRBJ1-1; 7 bases align to TRBD1. This CDR3 region has 13 residues. CDR1 is MNHEY, CDR2 SMNVEV, per germline (reference sequence). With 7 bases clipped from V and 5 bases from J, the junction kept 7 bases outside the gene matches. CDR3 DNA sequence: TGTGCCAGCACCGACAGGGATTGGACTGAAGCTTTCTTT. It encodes CASTDRDWTEAFF.

V gene TRBV27 combines with J gene TRBJ1-5; D is perhaps TRBD1 (5 bases). Germline CDR1 reads MNHEY; CDR2 reads SMNVEV (reference sequence). This CDR3 contains 16 residues. Deletions cut 0 bases from V and 6 bases from J, with 15 bases between. CDR3 loop: CASSLSGGGYPQPQHF. The CDR3 DNA sequence: TGTGCCAGCAGTTTATCGGGGGGAGGGTACCCTCAGCCCCAGCATTTT.

The gene calls are TRBV6-1 and TRBJ1-1; a possible D gene is TRBD1 (5 bases). The CDR3 spans 15 residues. Between the trimmed V and J ends, which lost 2 bases and 5 bases, there was a span of 15 bases. Looked up from germline, CDR1 is MNHNS and CDR2 is SASEGT. CDR3 nucleotide sequence: TGTGCCAGCAGTGAACCCAGGGCCAGTACGACTGAAGCTTTCTTT. This encodes CASSEPRASTTEAFF.

The CDR3 DNA reads TGTGCCACCAGCTCAAGGGACGGCTACAATGAGCAGTTCTTC. This sequence encodes CATSSRDGYNEQFF. The genes are TRBV15 and TRBJ2-1; the D gene could be TRBD1 or TRBD2 (5 bases each). Germline V CDR1 and CDR2: LNHNV, YYDKDF (reference sequence). The CDR3 has 14 residues. V dropped 5 bases and J dropped 3 bases, with 11 bases sitting between them.